This paragraph reports one T cell receptor beta chain. The antigen remains undetermined. V dropped 2 bases and J dropped 7 bases, with 14 bases sitting between them. This CDR3 is built from 14 residues. The germline V gene has CDR1 LGHNT and CDR2 FRNRAP. These data originate in a study of shared clonotypes between healthy human individuals. Notes on the study in general: Generation probabilities of non-shared clonotypes were lower (relative to those shared by all four donors).

Assay execution took place at the deep level. The table came from immunoSEQ multiplex PCR; TCRdb's copy has only in-frame clones and leaves some out. The table lists about 520,000 clones, approximately 95% of them singletons, with around 0.066% in the top ten. This sequence was found in a woman aged 25 to 39 in good health. The specimen was naive CD4+ T cells sorted from blood. Sample subset: CD45RA+ positively selected. The V and J genes are TRBV12-5 and TRBJ1-2; D perhaps matches TRBD1 (5 bases). CDR3 residues: CASGLSGRASGYTF. The CDR3, as DNA: TGTGCTAGTGGTTTGTCTGGCAGGGCGAGTGGCTACACCTTC.